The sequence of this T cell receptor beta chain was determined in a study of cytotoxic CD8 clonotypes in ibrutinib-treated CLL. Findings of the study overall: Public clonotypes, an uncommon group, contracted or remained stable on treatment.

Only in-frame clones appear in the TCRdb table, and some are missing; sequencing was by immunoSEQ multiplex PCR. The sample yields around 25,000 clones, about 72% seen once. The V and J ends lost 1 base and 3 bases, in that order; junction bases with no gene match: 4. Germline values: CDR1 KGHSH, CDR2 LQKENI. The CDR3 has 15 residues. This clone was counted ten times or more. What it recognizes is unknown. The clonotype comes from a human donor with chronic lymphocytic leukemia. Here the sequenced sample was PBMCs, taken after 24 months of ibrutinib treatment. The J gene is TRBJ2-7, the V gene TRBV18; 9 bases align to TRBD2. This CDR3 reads CASSPLGLASYEQYF. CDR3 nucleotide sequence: TGTGCCAGCTCACCACTCGGACTAGCGAGCTACGAGCAGTACTTC.